Listed here are 5 T cell receptor beta chains from one sample, sequenced in a study of Graves' ophthalmopathy and Graves' hyperthyroidism. For repertoire sequencing, the TCR beta CDR3 regions were amplified from RNA transcripts. RT-PCR with HTBI primers came first, then second-round multiplex PCR. In TCRdb, the multiplex PCR reads were re-called with MiXCR into one record per CDR3 protein. The data show roughly 1.1 million distinct CDR3 sequences, with roughly two fifths seen just once and around 10% held by the top ten. The sequenced material came from peripheral blood or thyroid tissue (not recorded which). Receptor source: an adult man with Graves' hyperthyroidism.

The V gene is TRBV2, the J gene TRBJ2-2, with 8 bases fitting TRBD1. Germline V gene lookup returns CDR1 SNHLY and CDR2 FYNNEI. The CDR3 extends over 13 amino acids. V was clipped by 10 bases and J by 3 bases; unmatched bases: 4. The CDR3 DNA reads as TGTGCCACCCAGACAGGGGACACCGGGGAGCTGTTTTTT. This codes for CATQTGDTGELFF.

This clonotype was observed at least ten times. The chain carries TRBV14 and TRBJ1-2; D ambiguous. V lost 3 bases and J lost 4, with 15 bases in between. CDR3 length: 15 amino acids. Germline CDR1 SGHDN, CDR2 FVKESK. In DNA form, the CDR3 reads TGTGCCAGCAGCCACAGCGCCGACACGAGCTATGGCTACACCTTC. It encodes CASSHSADTSYGYTF.

The rearrangement uses TRBV7-9 and TRBJ2-2; D possibly corresponds to TRBD2 (5 bases). V lost 5 bases, J lost 5 bases, and 9 bases lay in between. CDR3 length equals 13 residues. The germline CDR1 and CDR2 sequences are SEHNR and FQNEAQ (reference sequence). The CDR3: CASSGSWTGELFF. CDR3 bases: TGTGCCAGCAGCGGGAGTTGGACCGGGGAGCTGTTTTTT.

This clonotype was recorded a few times. The rearrangement links TRBV10-3 to TRBJ2-7; 9 nucleotides match TRBD1. This CDR3 spans 20 amino acids. Trimming cost V 4 bases and J 5 bases; bases outside gene matches: 24. Germline CDR1 is ENHRY and CDR2 is SYGVKD. CDR3 residues: CAISGETGGFYFGGSNEQYF. CDR3 coding DNA: TGTGCCATCAGTGGGGAAACAGGGGGCTTCTATTTTGGAGGTTCTAACGAGCAGTACTTC.

On this clonotype itself: This may come from a read error, since a much larger clone is one base off. The chain uses TRBV5-1 and TRBJ1-6; TRBD1 agrees at 11 bases. This CDR3 is 16 amino acids long. The germline gives CDR1 SGHRS, CDR2 YFSETQ. CDR3 sequence (DNA): TGCGCCAGCAGCCCAAGGACAGGGGGCATGAATTCACCCCCCCACTTT. Protein product: CASSPRTGGMNSPPHF. Full variable domain (remainder filled in from reference TRBV5-1 and TRBJ1-6): KAGVTQTPRYLIKTRGQQVTLSCSPISGHRSVSWYQQTPGQGLQFLFEYFSETQRNKGNFPGRFSGRQFSNSRSEMNVSTLELGDSALYLCASSPRTGGMNSPPHFGNGTRLTVT.